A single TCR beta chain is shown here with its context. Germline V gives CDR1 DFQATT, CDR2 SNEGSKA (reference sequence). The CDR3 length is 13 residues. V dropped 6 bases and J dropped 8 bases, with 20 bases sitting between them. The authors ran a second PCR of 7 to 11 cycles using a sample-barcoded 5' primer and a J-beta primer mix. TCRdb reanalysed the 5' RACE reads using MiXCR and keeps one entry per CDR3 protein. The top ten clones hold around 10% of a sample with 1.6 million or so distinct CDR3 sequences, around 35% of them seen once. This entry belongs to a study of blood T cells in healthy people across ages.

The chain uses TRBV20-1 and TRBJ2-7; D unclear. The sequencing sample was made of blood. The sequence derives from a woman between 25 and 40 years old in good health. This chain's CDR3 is CSATPTRPYKQYF. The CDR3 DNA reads TGCAGTGCCACTCCGACCCGGCCGTACAAGCAGTACTTC.